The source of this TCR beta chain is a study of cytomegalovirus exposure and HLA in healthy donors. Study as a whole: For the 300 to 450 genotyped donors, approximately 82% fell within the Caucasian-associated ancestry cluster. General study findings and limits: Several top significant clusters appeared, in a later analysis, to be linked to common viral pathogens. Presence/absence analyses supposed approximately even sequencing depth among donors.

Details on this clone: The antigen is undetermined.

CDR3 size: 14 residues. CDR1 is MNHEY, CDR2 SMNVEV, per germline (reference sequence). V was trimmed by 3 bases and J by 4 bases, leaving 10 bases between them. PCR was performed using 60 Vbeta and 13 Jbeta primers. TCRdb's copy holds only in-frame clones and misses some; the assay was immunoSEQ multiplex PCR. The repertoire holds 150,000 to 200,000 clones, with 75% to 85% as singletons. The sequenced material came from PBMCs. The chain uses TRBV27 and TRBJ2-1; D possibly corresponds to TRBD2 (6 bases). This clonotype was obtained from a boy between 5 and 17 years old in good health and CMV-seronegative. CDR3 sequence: CASSFGAGYNEQFF. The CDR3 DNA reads TGTGCCAGCAGTTTCGGGGCGGGGTACAATGAGCAGTTCTTC.